Below are 32 T cell receptor beta chains sequenced from a single sample in a study of cytomegalovirus exposure and HLA in healthy donors. Both 60 Vbeta primers and 13 Jbeta primers went into the PCR. Method: immunoSEQ multiplex PCR; TCRdb's copy keeps in-frame clones and lacks some. The table shows about 220,000 clones, with roughly 82% occurring only once. Material: PBMCs. Receptors originate from a middle-aged man in good health and CMV-seropositive.

The chain couples TRBV14 to TRBJ2-5; possible D gene TRBD1, 6 bases. V lost 4 bases, J lost 5 bases, and 14 bases lay in between. CDR1 is SGHDN, CDR2 FVKESK, per germline. This CDR3 has 14 residues. The DNA of the CDR3 is TGTGCCAGCAGCCGGACAGAGGGCTGGGAGACCCAGTACTTC. This encodes CASSRTEGWETQYF.

The V and J genes are TRBV27 and TRBJ2-1; possible D gene TRBD2, 5 bases. Trimming stripped 5 bases from V and 8 bases from J, with 19 bases between. The germline V gene has CDR1 MNHEY and CDR2 SMNVEV (reference sequence). The CDR3 loop spans 15 amino acids. Here the CDR3 DNA reads TGTGCCAGCAGTCCACTAGTGGTGGTGTTGGATGAGCAGTTCTTC. Translating gives CASSPLVVVLDEQFF.

The CDR3 DNA sequence: TGTGCCAGCATCCATCTTGCAGGGGGCGTTGGCTACACCTTC. It encodes CASIHLAGGVGYTF. The chain couples TRBV5-6 to TRBJ1-2, with 8 bases that match TRBD1. V gave up 6 bases and J gave up 7 bases; unmatched junction bases: 11. Germline CDR1 and CDR2: SGHDT and YYEEEE. The CDR3 runs to 14 residues. Full variable domain (rest looked up from reference TRBV5-6 and TRBJ1-2): DAGVTQSPTHLIKTRGQQVTLRCSPKSGHDTVSWYQQALGQGPQFIFQYYEEEERQRGNFPDRFSGHQFPNYSSELNVNALLLGDSALYLCASIHLAGGVGYTFGSGTRLTVV.

V is TRBV13 and J is TRBJ1-4; 7 nucleotides agree with TRBD1. This CDR3 region has 14 residues. Germline V gene sequence: CDR1 PRHDT, CDR2 FYEKMQ (reference sequence). Trimming took 5 bases from V and 8 from J; bases not matched to a gene: 8. The CDR3 here is CASSRQGGDEKLFF. CDR3 nucleotide sequence: TGTGCCAGCAGCCGACAGGGAGGAGACGAAAAACTGTTTTTT.

The rearrangement joins TRBV6-6 to TRBJ1-1; the D is unclear. Germline V CDR1 and CDR2: MNHNY, SVGAGI (reference sequence). The CDR3 runs 15 residues. Trimming took off 0 bases at V and 5 bases at J, with 13 bases between the two ends. This CDR3 is CASSYSPGERTEAFF. The CDR3, as DNA: TGTGCCAGCAGTTACTCGCCCGGGGAGAGAACTGAAGCTTTCTTT.

The rearrangement uses TRBV5-1 and TRBJ2-7; 11 nucleotides line up with TRBD1. The CDR3 consists of 15 residues. The J segment lost 3 bases and the V segment lost 2 bases, leaving 4 bases of the junction unmatched. The germline V gene encodes CDR1 SGHRS and CDR2 YFSETQ. The CDR3 region has the DNA TGCGCCAGCAGCTTATCTGGGACAGGGGGCTACGAGCAGTACTTC. This gives the protein CASSLSGTGGYEQYF.

V usage is TRBV2 and J usage is TRBJ2-2; 8 nucleotides line up with TRBD1. The germline CDR1 and CDR2 sequences are SNHLY and FYNNEI. V was clipped by 6 bases and J by 1 base; unmatched bases: 7. The CDR3 is made up of 16 amino acids. The CDR3 spells CASRAADRGNTGELFF. DNA for the CDR3: TGTGCCAGCAGGGCGGCTGACAGGGGGAACACCGGGGAGCTGTTTTTT.

The rearrangement joins TRBV15 to TRBJ2-2; TRBD2 matches 12 bases. The germline CDR1 and CDR2 sequences are LNHNV and YYDKDF (reference sequence). The CDR3 extends over 17 amino acids. The V gene end was trimmed by 1 base and the J gene end by 4 bases; junction bases not matched to a gene: 4. Written as DNA, the CDR3 is TGTGCCACCAGCAGAGCTAGCGGGAGGGCCATCACCGGGGAGCTGTTTTTT. Residues: CATSRASGRAITGELFF. Full variable domain (outside the CDR3, taken from reference TRBV15 and TRBJ2-2): DAMVIQNPRYQVTQFGKPVTLSCSQTLNHNVMYWYQQKSSQAPKLLFHYYDKDFNNEADTPDNFQSRRPNTSFCFLDIRSPGLGDTAMYLCATSRASGRAITGELFFGEGSRLTVL.

In its sample, this clone was seen once. The chain is built from TRBV6-1 and TRBJ2-7; 7 nucleotides align to TRBD2. The germline V gene has CDR1 MNHNS and CDR2 SASEGT. With V trimmed by 6 bases and J by 1 base, 9 bases remained unmatched. The CDR3 length is 15 residues. The CDR3 sequence: CASRAHAGESYEQYF. CDR3 in DNA: TGTGCCAGCAGGGCCCATGCGGGAGAGTCCTACGAGCAGTACTTC.

This clone occurred a few times. This chain links TRBV5-5 with TRBJ1-5, with 7 bases lining up with TRBD1. The length of the CDR3 is 14 residues. The V and J ends lost 2 bases and 5 bases, in that order; junction bases with no gene match: 4. Germline V gene data show CDR1 as SGHKS and CDR2 as YYEKEE (reference sequence). Written as DNA, the CDR3 is TGTGCCAGCAGCTTTGGGACAGACTATCAGCCCCAGCATTTT. Translating gives CASSFGTDYQPQHF.

In DNA form, the CDR3 reads TGCGCCAGCAGCTTGAGAATCCCAAGGGGAGATACGCAGTATTTT. It codes for CASSLRIPRGDTQYF. The V gene is TRBV5-1, the J gene TRBJ2-3; weak D call: TRBD1 (5 bases). Germline V gene sequence: CDR1 SGHRS, CDR2 YFSETQ. Trimming pared 1 base from V and 5 bases from J, leaving 14 bases between. The CDR3 length is 15 residues.

The genes are TRBV10-3 and TRBJ2-4, with 9 bases lining up with TRBD1. V gave up 6 bases and J gave up 4 bases; unmatched junction bases: 10. The CDR3 runs to 16 residues. The V gene's germline CDR1 is ENHRY and CDR2 SYGVKD. The CDR3 nucleotides are TGTGCCATCAGCAACGCGACAGGGGGTGCGAAAAACATTCAGTACTTC. This gives the protein CAISNATGGAKNIQYF.

J is TRBJ1-1 and V is TRBV10-2, with no clear D. This CDR3 comprises 16 residues. Trimming stripped 4 bases from V and 1 base from J, with 16 bases between. Germline V gene sequence: CDR1 WSHSY, CDR2 SAAADI. The CDR3: CASSGNVPGANTEAFF. In DNA, the CDR3 is TGCGCCAGCAGTGGTAACGTTCCGGGAGCGAACACTGAAGCTTTCTTT.

J is TRBJ1-1 and V is TRBV19; the D is unclear. CDR1 is LNHDA, CDR2 SQIVND, per germline (reference sequence). V was clipped by 0 bases and J by 1 base, with 15 bases between them. The CDR3 spans 17 residues. The DNA of the CDR3 is TGTGCCAGTAGTATAGATCACGGCTGGCGGAGGAACACTGAAGCTTTCTTT. This sequence encodes CASSIDHGWRRNTEAFF.

This sequence joins TRBV7-3 and TRBJ2-5, with D possibly TRBD2 on 6 matching bases. Trimming stripped 5 bases from V and 2 bases from J, with 12 bases between. The length of the CDR3 is 14 residues. The germline V gene has CDR1 SGHTA and CDR2 FQGTGA. CDR3 sequence: CASSLGLLQETQYF. The CDR3 nucleotides read TGTGCCAGCAGCCTCGGACTACTTCAAGAGACCCAGTACTTC.

The genes are TRBV7-9 and TRBJ2-1, with TRBD2 matching over 16 bases. V lost 0 bases to trimming and J lost 9 bases; unmatched junction nucleotides: 5. The CDR3 totals 17 residues. The germline gives CDR1 SEHNR, CDR2 FQNEAQ (reference sequence). CDR3 DNA sequence: TGTGCCAGCAGCTTAGCCCCGGGACTAGCGGGAGGGGCTGAGCAGTTCTTC. Translation gives CASSLAPGLAGGAEQFF.

The chain recombines TRBV5-6 with TRBJ1-1; TRBD1 might be the D (5 bases). CDR1 and CDR2 from the germline V gene are SGHDT and YYEEEE. The CDR3 extends over 16 amino acids. The ends were cut back, 4 bases at V and 1 base at J, with 17 bases in the middle. CDR3 in DNA: TGTGCCAGCAGCCCGGGACTTAGGGACCCGAACACTGAAGCTTTCTTT. Protein product: CASSPGLRDPNTEAFF.

The chain uses TRBV7-8 and TRBJ2-7, with D perhaps matching TRBD2 (6 bases). Between the trimmed V and J ends, which lost 0 bases and 6 bases, there was a span of 6 bases. Germline lookup yields CDR1 SGHVS and CDR2 FQNEAQ. The CDR3 is 12 amino acids. The DNA for the CDR3 is TGTGCCAGCAGCTTAGCGGGAGGCGAGCAGTACGTC. This codes for CASSLAGGEQYV.

The gene calls are TRBV5-1 and TRBJ2-3; TRBD1 matches 9 bases. Germline V gene lookup returns CDR1 SGHRS and CDR2 YFSETQ. This CDR3 spans 15 amino acids. J was trimmed by 2 bases and V by 8 bases; bases with no gene match: 9. CDR3 nucleotides: TGCGCCAGTGTTTCCGGGACAGGGACCACAGATACGCAGTATTTT. Its protein is CASVSGTGTTDTQYF.

This clone was seen once. The rearrangement joins TRBV5-1 to TRBJ2-2; TRBD2 might be the D (5 bases). This CDR3 has 15 residues. Trimming removed 2 bases at V and 7 bases at J, with 15 bases between. Germline V CDR1 and CDR2: SGHRS, YFSETQ. In DNA, the CDR3 is TGCGCCAGCAGCTTAAATGTTTGGGAGCGCGGGGAGCTGTTTTTT. Protein sequence: CASSLNVWERGELFF.

This rearrangement joins TRBV18 to TRBJ2-7; maybe TRBD2 (6 bases). CDR3 size: 15 residues. V was trimmed by 3 bases and J by 0 bases, leaving 12 bases between them. The V gene's germline CDR1 is KGHSH and CDR2 LQKENI. The CDR3 spells CASSPSAGSSYEQYF. The DNA for the CDR3 is TGTGCCAGCTCACCGTCTGCGGGGAGCTCCTACGAGCAGTACTTC.

The V and J genes are TRBV2 and TRBJ1-1, with a tentative D call TRBD1 (6 bases). This CDR3 spans 14 amino acids. Germline-derived CDR1 and CDR2 are SNHLY and FYNNEI. Trimming stripped 8 bases from V and 0 bases from J, with 13 bases between. CDR3 nucleotides: TGTGCCAGCGAGGGGGTCAGTCTGAACACTGAAGCTTTCTTT. Its translation: CASEGVSLNTEAFF.

This chain joins TRBV4-1 and TRBJ2-7; 10 nucleotides agree with TRBD1. Germline V gene sequence: CDR1 MGHRA, CDR2 YSYEKL. The CDR3 covers 16 residues. V dropped 0 bases and J dropped 3; count of bases not matched to a gene: 5. This chain's CDR3 is CASSQDRRDRGYEQYF. Here the CDR3 DNA reads TGCGCCAGCAGCCAAGATAGGAGGGACAGGGGCTACGAGCAGTACTTC.

This chain links TRBV6-5 with TRBJ2-7, with 7 bases fitting TRBD1. There are 13 residues in the CDR3. CDR1 and CDR2 (germline): MNHEY, SVGAGI. The V and J ends lost 6 bases and 4 bases, in that order; junction bases with no gene match: 6. CDR3 region: CASSLTGRYEQYF. The CDR3 coding sequence is TGTGCCAGCAGCCTGACAGGGCGGTACGAGCAGTACTTC.

The chain is built from TRBV9 and TRBJ2-3; maybe TRBD1 (6 bases). V was shortened by 5 bases and J by 2 bases, with 15 bases between the two germline ends. The CDR3 length is 15 residues. Germline V gene data show CDR1 as SGDLS and CDR2 as YYNGEE. CDR3 residues: CASSDTGFSTDTQYF. DNA of the CDR3: TGTGCCAGCAGTGACACAGGGTTTTCCACAGATACGCAGTATTTT.

This clone was observed a few times. The rearrangement links TRBV5-1 to TRBJ1-5; no definite D call. The germline V and J ends were trimmed by 0 bases and 6 bases, with 13 bases remaining between them. Germline CDR1 SGHRS, CDR2 YFSETQ. The CDR3 runs 15 residues. The CDR3 loop reads CASSLGSRPGQPQHF. The CDR3 nucleotides are TGCGCCAGCAGCTTGGGGTCACGACCGGGTCAGCCCCAGCATTTT.

The rearrangement links TRBV7-9 to TRBJ1-5; 7 bases line up with TRBD1. The junction had 6 bases not matched to a gene; V was cut back by 3 bases and J by 4 bases. Germline CDR1 and CDR2: SEHNR and FQNEAQ (reference sequence). The CDR3 is 15 residues long. The CDR3 here is CASSLADRDNQPQHF. The CDR3 nucleotides read TGTGCCAGCAGCTTGGCTGACAGGGATAATCAGCCCCAGCATTTT.

This clone has a single count. The chain's CDR3 is CASSPRTGTNTGELFF. As DNA, the CDR3 is TGTGCCAGCAGCCCCCGGACAGGGACGAACACCGGGGAGCTGTTTTTT. This sequence joins TRBV9 and TRBJ2-2; 8 bases line up with TRBD1. Germline V gives CDR1 SGDLS, CDR2 YYNGEE. The CDR3 length is 16 residues. V lost 4 bases and J lost 0; bases outside the gene matches: 5.

The chain is built from TRBV19 and TRBJ2-5, with D perhaps TRBD2 (6 bases). This CDR3 has 16 residues. The germline V gene has CDR1 LNHDA and CDR2 SQIVND (reference sequence). Between the trimmed V and J ends, which lost 3 bases and 1 base, there was a span of 15 bases. The CDR3 sequence: CASSISPGRGQETQYF. CDR3 bases: TGTGCCAGTAGTATTTCCCCTGGGCGGGGCCAAGAGACCCAGTACTTC.

The chain links TRBV6-1 to TRBJ1-2; D unclear. CDR3 length equals 15 residues. Trimming pared 3 bases from V and 8 bases from J, leaving 19 bases between. From germline, CDR1 is MNHNS and CDR2 SASEGT. The CDR3 spells CASSEGQRDYLGYTF. The CDR3 DNA sequence: TGTGCCAGCAGTGAGGGCCAGCGCGACTATTTGGGCTACACCTTC.

This chain connects TRBV25-1 to TRBJ2-2, with a possible D match to TRBD1 (6 bases). The CDR3 length is 16 residues. With 1 base removed from V and 1 base from J, the gap between germline ends came to 10 bases. Germline CDR1 reads MGHDK; CDR2 reads SYGVNS. In DNA form, the CDR3 reads TGTGCCAGCAGTGAATTCGGACAGAGGAACACCGGGGAGCTGTTTTTT. Protein: CASSEFGQRNTGELFF.

This clone was seen a few times. The chain recombines TRBV11-2 with TRBJ2-7, with D perhaps matching TRBD1 (5 bases). Germline V gives CDR1 SGHAT, CDR2 FQNNGV. The V and J ends lost 3 bases and 4 bases respectively, with 13 bases between them. The CDR3 contains 14 residues. The CDR3 spells CASSFYLTAYEQYF. CDR3 in DNA: TGTGCCAGCAGCTTCTACCTGACAGCATACGAGCAGTACTTC.